This is a list of T cell receptor beta chains from one sample in a study of cytomegalovirus exposure and HLA in healthy donors. Using immunoSEQ multiplex PCR, the repertoire was profiled, and TCRdb retains in-frame clones only, with some absent. This table has a few hundred thousand clones, more than 60% appearing once. Sequenced material: PBMCs. These receptors all stem from a woman in her thirties in good health and CMV-seronegative. Both conserved end residues are part of each CDR3. D genes are given only for firm matches. The size field is filled for only some rows; it gives once, few, many or a size class.

D gene,V gene,J gene,clone size,CDR3 DNA,CDR3 protein
TRBD1,TRBV5-4,TRBJ1-1,-,TGTGCCAGCAGCTTCCTACGACAGGGCACTGAAGCTTTCTTT,CASSFLRQGTEAFF
-,TRBV7-9,TRBJ1-2,-,TGTGCCAGCAGCTTGGACAGCATTGGCTACACCTTC,CASSLDSIGYTF
-,TRBV27,TRBJ2-7,-,TGTGCCAGCAGTTTTGGGCAGGGATCGGATTACGAGCAGTACTTC,CASSFGQGSDYEQYF
TRBD1,TRBV9,TRBJ1-1,-,TGTGCCAGCAGCGTGGCGGCAGGGGGCTGGGGGACTGAAGCTTTCTTT,CASSVAAGGWGTEAFF
-,TRBV9,TRBJ1-4,once,TGTGCCAGCAGCGTAGACAGGGAGGGAGCTAATGAAAAACTGTTTTTT,CASSVDREGANEKLFF
-,TRBV11-3,TRBJ1-1,-,TGTGCCAGCAGCCGCGGGGGCGCGGGTGAGACTGAAGCTTTCTTT,CASSRGGAGETEAFF
-,TRBV7-6,TRBJ2-2,-,TGTGCCAGCCGTGGGTCACAGACGACCGGGGAGCTGTTTTTT,CASRGSQTTGELFF
TRBD1,TRBV28,TRBJ2-7,-,TGTGCCAGCAGTTTATATGGCAGGGGGAACTCCTACGAGCAGTACTTC,CASSLYGRGNSYEQYF
TRBD1,TRBV6-1,TRBJ2-7,-,TGTGCCACCAAGACAGGGTCCTACGAGCAGTACTTC,CATKTGSYEQYF
TRBD1,TRBV14,TRBJ1-4,-,TGTGCCAGCAGCCAAGGGCTAGGGGGCGCGGAAAAACTGTTTTTT,CASSQGLGGAEKLFF
-,TRBV4-1,TRBJ1-2,-,TGCGCCAGCAGCCAAATATTGCGGGGGGCAACAGCTAACTATGGCTACACCTTC,CASSQILRGATANYGYTF
-,TRBV9,TRBJ2-5,few,TGTGCCAGCAGCGTAGGGCAGGGGAAGGGAGAGACCCAGTACTTC,CASSVGQGKGETQYF
-,TRBV6-5,TRBJ2-5,-,TGTGCCAGCAGTTCCGGGATTGGGAACACGGGGGAGCAGTACTTC,CASSSGIGNTGEQYF
TRBD1,TRBV27,TRBJ2-2,-,TGTGCCAGCGGACAAAACAGGGGAAACACCGGGGAGCTGTTTTTT,CASGQNRGNTGELFF
TRBD1,TRBV9,TRBJ1-5,-,TGTGCCAGCAGCCCAGGGGACAGGACCGATCAGCCCCAGCATTTT,CASSPGDRTDQPQHF
-,TRBV6-1,TRBJ1-5,-,TGTGCCAGCAGTGACGTGGCAGATCAGCCCCAGCATTTT,CASSDVADQPQHF
-,TRBV7-9,TRBJ1-1,few,TGTGCCAGCAGCTTAGTACAGGGTGGAGCCACTGAAGCTTTCTTT,CASSLVQGGATEAFF
-,TRBV7-8,TRBJ2-1,-,TGTGCCAGCAGACCTAGGGGGGGCTACAATGAGCAGTTCTTC,CASRPRGGYNEQFF
-,TRBV6-6,TRBJ1-2,-,TGTGCCAGCAGTCAACTATGGGACTATGGCTACACCTTC,CASSQLWDYGYTF
-,TRBV11-3,TRBJ2-1,-,TGTGCCAGCAGCTTAGGAGAAAATGAGCAGTTCTTC,CASSLGENEQFF
TRBD1,TRBV6-6,TRBJ1-2,-,TGTGCCAGCAGCCCCACAGGGGTCAACACCTTC,CASSPTGVNTF
TRBD1,TRBV7-9,TRBJ2-2,-,TGTGCCAGCAGCCTACCTGACAGGGTCGACACCGGGGAGCTGTTTTTT,CASSLPDRVDTGELFF
-,TRBV7-8,TRBJ2-2,-,TGTGCCAGCAGCTCCGACAGAACCGGGGAGCTGTTTTTT,CASSSDRTGELFF
TRBD1,TRBV11-3,TRBJ2-7,once,TGTGCCAGCAGCCCAGGGACAGGGGGCTACGAGCAGTACTTC,CASSPGTGGYEQYF
-,TRBV12-5,TRBJ2-2,-,TGTGCTAGTGGTTTGGTCCTAGACAGGTTGAACACCGGGGAGCTGTTTTTT,CASGLVLDRLNTGELFF
TRBD2,TRBV7-3,TRBJ2-3,-,TGTGCCAGCACAATAACGGCCCAGCGGGGGGGCGATACGCAGTATTTT,CASTITAQRGGDTQYF
TRBD1,TRBV5-1,TRBJ2-5,-,TGCGCCGGCAGCACCCAGACAGGGGAAGGGGAGACCCAGTACTTC,CAGSTQTGEGETQYF
-,TRBV29-1,TRBJ1-2,-,TGCAGCGTGAAGGACAGCAGGTCTAACTATGGCTACACCTTC,CSVKDSRSNYGYTF
-,TRBV7-3,TRBJ2-3,few,TGTGCCAGCAGCTCAGGACACAGCACAGATACGCAGTATTTT,CASSSGHSTDTQYF
-,TRBV7-2,TRBJ1-1,-,TGTGCCAGCAGCTTAGGAGGAGGGATCCCCGAAGCTTTCTTT,CASSLGGGIPEAFF
-,TRBV5-1,TRBJ1-4,-,TGCGCCAGCAGCTTCCTTGGGCCTAATGAAAAACTGTTTTTT,CASSFLGPNEKLFF
TRBD2,TRBV2,TRBJ2-7,-,TGTGCCAGCACTATACAGGCTAGCGGGAGTTACGAGCAGTACTTC,CASTIQASGSYEQYF
-,TRBV20-1,TRBJ2-7,-,TGCAGTGCTAGAGATTTTAACGAGCAGTACTTC,CSARDFNEQYF
TRBD1,TRBV7-9,TRBJ2-3,-,TGTGCCAGCAGCTGGGACAGGGGGACGCAGTATTTT,CASSWDRGTQYF
TRBD2,TRBV5-1,TRBJ2-3,-,TGCGCCAGCAGCTTGGCCGGCGGGGGAACACGAGACACAGATACGCAGTATTTT,CASSLAGGGTRDTDTQYF
-,TRBV5-3,TRBJ1-3,-,TGTGCCAGAAGCTTCGGGACTGGAAACACCATATATTTT,CARSFGTGNTIYF
-,TRBV30,TRBJ2-5,once,TGTGCCTGGAGTAGGGGTAGGCACGGAGAGACCCAGTACTTC,CAWSRGRHGETQYF
TRBD2,TRBV7-9,TRBJ2-2,-,TGTTCCAGCAGCTTCCTACTAGCGACGAACACCGGGGAGCTGTTTTTT,CSSSFLLATNTGELFF
-,TRBV5-4,TRBJ1-2,-,TGTGCCAGCAGCTTGGACAGGAACTATGGCTACACCTTC,CASSLDRNYGYTF
-,TRBV4-1,TRBJ1-5,few,TGCGCCAGCAGCCCCTTGCCGACATCGGATCAGCCCCAGCATTTT,CASSPLPTSDQPQHF
-,TRBV11-1,TRBJ1-2,few,TGTGCCAGCAGCTCGCGACAGCTCCTGAACCCTAACTATGGCTACACCTTC,CASSSRQLLNPNYGYTF
TRBD2,TRBV7-3,TRBJ2-6,once,TGTGCCAGCAGCTTAGCGGGAGGTTTGGGGGCCAACGTCCTGACTTTC,CASSLAGGLGANVLTF
-,TRBV19,TRBJ1-5,once,TGTGCCAGTAGTATTCTTGCAGACTATAGCAATCAGCCCCAGCATTTT,CASSILADYSNQPQHF
-,TRBV30,TRBJ2-7,-,TGTGCCTGGACCCTAGCCCCCGGCGGTCCTGGCGAGCAGTACTTC,CAWTLAPGGPGEQYF
TRBD1,TRBV5-4,TRBJ2-5,-,TGTGCCAGCAGCTCGGGACAGGGGACAGGAGAGACCCAGTACTTC,CASSSGQGTGETQYF
TRBD2,TRBV5-1,TRBJ2-7,-,TGCGCCAGCGGACTAGCGGGATCTTACGAGCAGTACTTC,CASGLAGSYEQYF
-,TRBV15,TRBJ2-7,-,TGTGCCACCAGCAGAGAGGCCCGATCCTACGAGCAGTACTTC,CATSREARSYEQYF
TRBD2,TRBV18,TRBJ2-4,-,TGTGCCAGCTCACCACTGAGCGCGGGAGGAATGGCCAAAAACATTCAGTACTTC,CASSPLSAGGMAKNIQYF
-,TRBV10-3,TRBJ2-1,few,TGTGCCAGCAGTCTCAGGGGCGGTGAGCAGTTCTTC,CASSLRGGEQFF
TRBD1,TRBV7-9,TRBJ1-2,-,TGTGCCATCAGCTCCGGGGGGGACAGGGAAAGTCACCTGTCGGGCTACACCTTC,CAISSGGDRESHLSGYTF
-,TRBV6-5,TRBJ1-2,once,TGTGCCAGCAGTTGGGGGGAGGGCTACACCTTC,CASSWGEGYTF